The rows below give T cell receptor beta chains drawn from one sample of a study of T cell responses to AZD1222 COVID-19 vaccine. Clones were sequenced by immunoSEQ multiplex PCR, and TCRdb holds only the in-frame ones, with some missing. Of 100,000 to 150,000 clones in the sample, approximately 90% were seen once. Sequenced here: peripheral blood, sampled on day 0 of AZD1222 vaccination. The receptors stem from an adult in good health. CDR3s include the opening cysteine and the closing phenylalanine or tryptophan. A D gene is named only where the DNA matches it firmly. Clone size, where shown, is once, few, many, or a class for clones that have expanded.

cdr3_nt cdr3_aa d_call clone_size j_call v_call
TGTGCCAGCAGTTTGGTGGAGAATGAAAAACTGTTTTTT CASSLVENEKLFF . . TRBJ1-4 TRBV12-3/TRBV12-4
TGTGCCAGCAGTTTCCATCCCGGGGGTAGAGGCTACACCTTC CASSFHPGGRGYTF . . TRBJ1-2 TRBV27
TGTGCCAGCAGCCTTCCGACAGCCTCCCACACAGATACGCAGTATTTT CASSLPTASHTDTQYF . . TRBJ2-3 TRBV5-6
TGTGCCAGTAGATCGCAGACAGGGAATAATTCACCCCTCCACTTT CASRSQTGNNSPLHF TRBD1 . TRBJ1-6 TRBV19
TGCAGCGTCCCGCAGGGTGCAACTAATGAAAAACTGTTTTTT CSVPQGATNEKLFF . . TRBJ1-4 TRBV29-1
TGTGCCAGCAGTTTATCGGGGGGATACGAGCAGTACTTC CASSLSGGYEQYF . . TRBJ2-7 TRBV27
TGTGCCAGCAGCCAAGAGGGCCGTAACACTGAAGCTTTCTTT CASSQEGRNTEAFF . . TRBJ1-1 TRBV4-2
TGTGCCAGCAGTTACCTCCGGGTGGGCTTGGCCTTC CASSYLRVGLAF . . TRBJ1-2 TRBV6-5
TGCGCCAGCAGCCAAGATCTTCAGATGGCTGGGGGTGAGCAGTTCTTC CASSQDLQMAGGEQFF . once TRBJ2-1 TRBV4-3
TGCGCCAGCAGCTTGGACCCGGGTGGCTATGGCTACACCTTC CASSLDPGGYGYTF . . TRBJ1-2 TRBV5-1
TGTGCCAGCAGCCATCTCACGAACACTGAAGCTTTCTTT CASSHLTNTEAFF . . TRBJ1-1 TRBV3-1/TRBV3-2
TGTGCCAGCAGGGGGACCGGGGAGCTGTTTTTT CASRGTGELFF . . TRBJ2-2 TRBV27
TGTGCCAGCAGACCGGGACAGGGAGCCGGGGAGCTGTTTTTT CASRPGQGAGELFF TRBD1 once TRBJ2-2 TRBV6-5
TGTGCCAGCAGCTTAGGAGGGTCCGAAAACACCATATATTTT CASSLGGSENTIYF . . TRBJ1-3 TRBV7-9
TGTGCCAGCAGTTCCCTACAGGGGGCCAATGGCTACACCTTC CASSSLQGANGYTF TRBD1 . TRBJ1-2 TRBV28
TGTGCCAGCAGTTTCGGCTCCTACGAGCAGTACTTC CASSFGSYEQYF . . TRBJ2-7 TRBV12-3/TRBV12-4
TGCGCCAGCAGGAAAGGGTCGGGGGGGCCTTTTGGCGCAGATACGCAGTATTTT CASRKGSGGPFGADTQYF TRBD2 . TRBJ2-3 TRBV4-1
TGTGCCAGCAGCCAAGATCAGGGGCAGGGTAGAGAAGCTTTCTTT CASSQDQGQGREAFF . . TRBJ1-1 TRBV4-2
TGTGCCAGCAGTTACTCGGCGCAATCTGGAGAAAAACTGTTTTTT CASSYSAQSGEKLFF . . TRBJ1-4 TRBV6-5
TGTGCCAGCTCTGCCGGCCTCTATAATTCACCCCTCCACTTT CASSAGLYNSPLHF . . TRBJ1-6 TRBV19
TGTGCCAGTAGTATAGGGGACAGGGGTTACACTGAAGCTTTCTTT CASSIGDRGYTEAFF TRBD1 . TRBJ1-1 TRBV19
TGTGCCAGCAGCGTAGCTGTTGGGACAGGGGTCACTGAAGCTTTCTTT CASSVAVGTGVTEAFF TRBD1 . TRBJ1-1 TRBV9
TGTGCCAGCAGCTTAATCGGTACCTACGAGCAGTACTTC CASSLIGTYEQYF . . TRBJ2-7 TRBV7-9
TGTGCCAGCAGCTTAGCGCTGGGGTGGGGAATTGAAAAACTGTTTTTT CASSLALGWGIEKLFF . . TRBJ1-4 TRBV7-9
TGTGCCAGCAGCGACGGACTCAAAGAGACCCAGTACTTC CASSDGLKETQYF . . TRBJ2-5 TRBV9
TGTGCCAGCAGTTCCACGGCCTATGGCTACACCTTC CASSSTAYGYTF . . TRBJ1-2 TRBV12-3/TRBV12-4
TGTGCCAGCAGTCCGGTAGTACAGGGAGGTCAGCCCCAGCATTTT CASSPVVQGGQPQHF . once TRBJ1-5 TRBV28
TGTGCCAGCAGCCCCCGGAAAGGGCTTCGGCACGAGCAGTACTTC CASSPRKGLRHEQYF . . TRBJ2-7 TRBV5-4
TGCGCCAGCAGCTTGGGGACAGGGCAAAGCTCTGGAAACACCATATATTTT CASSLGTGQSSGNTIYF TRBD1 . TRBJ1-3 TRBV5-1
TGTGCCAGCTCACCACCGAGCTCGCGCTCTGGAAACACCATATATTTT CASSPPSSRSGNTIYF . . TRBJ1-3 TRBV18
TGTGCCAGCAGTCGAGAAGGGGGATCCAAAAACATTCAGTACTTC CASSREGGSKNIQYF . . TRBJ2-4 TRBV7-9
TGTGCCAGCAGTCCCCGCAGGAATGAGCCCCAGCATTTT CASSPRRNEPQHF . . TRBJ1-5 TRBV27